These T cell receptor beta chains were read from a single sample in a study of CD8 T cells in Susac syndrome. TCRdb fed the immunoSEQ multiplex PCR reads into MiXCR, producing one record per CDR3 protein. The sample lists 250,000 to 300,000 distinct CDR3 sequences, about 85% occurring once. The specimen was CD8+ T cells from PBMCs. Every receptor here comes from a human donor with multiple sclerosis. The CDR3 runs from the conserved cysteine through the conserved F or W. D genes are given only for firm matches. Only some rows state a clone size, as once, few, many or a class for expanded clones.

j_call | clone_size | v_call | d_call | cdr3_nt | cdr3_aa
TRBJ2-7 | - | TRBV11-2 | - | TGTGCCAGCAGCCCAGGGTGGCCCACCCTCTACGAGCAGTACTTC | CASSPGWPTLYEQYF
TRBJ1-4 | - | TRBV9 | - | TGTGCCAGCAGCGCCACAGGATCAACTAATGAAAAACTGTTTTTT | CASSATGSTNEKLFF
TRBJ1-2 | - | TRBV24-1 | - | TGTGCCACCAACCCCGACCTGACCCTCTATGGCTACACCTTC | CATNPDLTLYGYTF
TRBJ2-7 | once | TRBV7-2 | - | TGTGCCAGCAGCCCTAGGGGGGGACAGCAGGTCGGCGAGCAGTACTTC | CASSPRGGQQVGEQYF
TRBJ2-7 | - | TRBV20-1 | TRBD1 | TGCAGTGCCGCAGGGACAGGGGGCCACGAGCAGTACTTC | CSAAGTGGHEQYF
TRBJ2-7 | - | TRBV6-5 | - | TGTGCCAGCGCGACTTCACTGGACAATAGGGAGCAGTACTTC | CASATSLDNREQYF
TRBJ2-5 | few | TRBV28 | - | TGTGCCAGCAGTCTCCGGGGGTTTTACCGAGGGGAGACCCAGTACTTC | CASSLRGFYRGETQYF
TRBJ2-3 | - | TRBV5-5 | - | TGTGCCAGCAGCTTTACGTATAGGGGGAACACAGATACGCAGTATTTT | CASSFTYRGNTDTQYF
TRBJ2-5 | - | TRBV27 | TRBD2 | TGTGCCAGCAGTTTAGGGAGCGGGAGGCAAGAGACCCAGTACTTC | CASSLGSGRQETQYF
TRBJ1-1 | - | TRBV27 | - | TGTGCCAGCAGCAGGGGACACACGAACACTGAAGCTTTCTTT | CASSRGHTNTEAFF
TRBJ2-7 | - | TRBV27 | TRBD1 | TGTGCCAGCAGTTTATTGGGACAGGTATACGAGCAGTACTTC | CASSLLGQVYEQYF
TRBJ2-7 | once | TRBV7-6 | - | TGTGCCAGCAGCTTGCGTACCGGGGAACTCTCCTACGAGCAGTACTTC | CASSLRTGELSYEQYF
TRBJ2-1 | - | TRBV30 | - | TGTGCCTGGTATTCCGGGGCTGCCCACAATGAGCAGTTCTTC | CAWYSGAAHNEQFF
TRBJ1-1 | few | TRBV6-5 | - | TGTGCCAGCAGTTACGGCGTCAAGTACACTGAAGCTTTCTTT | CASSYGVKYTEAFF
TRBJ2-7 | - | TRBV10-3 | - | TGTGCCATCAGTGAGTTTGTCTACGAGCAGTACTTC | CAISEFVYEQYF
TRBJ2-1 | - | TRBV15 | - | TGTGCCACCAGCAGAGAAGCTTTAGGGTCCTACAATGAGCAGTTCTTC | CATSREALGSYNEQFF
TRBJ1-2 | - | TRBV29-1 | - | TGCAGCGCTCTGGGCTACACCTTC | CSALGYTF
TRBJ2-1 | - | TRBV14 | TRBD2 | TGTGCCAGCAGACTAGGGACAGCTACAGACCTAGCGGGAGGCCCCTACGATGAGCAGTTCTTC | CASRLGTATDLAGGPYDEQFF
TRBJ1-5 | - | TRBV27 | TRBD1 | TGTGCCAGCAGTTTTTTACAGGGGGCTCAGCCCCAGCATTTT | CASSFLQGAQPQHF
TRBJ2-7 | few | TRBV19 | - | TGTGCCAGTAGTATGGGGCAGGGTCCCTACGAGCAGTACTTC | CASSMGQGPYEQYF
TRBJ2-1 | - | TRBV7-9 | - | TGTGCCAGCAGCATCGGTGGGAAGGTTTACAATGAGCAGTTCTTC | CASSIGGKVYNEQFF
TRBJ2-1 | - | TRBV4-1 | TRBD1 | TGCGCCAGCAGCCGACCGGGACAGAGACCGCCGGAGCAGTTCTTC | CASSRPGQRPPEQFF
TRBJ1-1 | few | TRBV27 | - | TGTGCCAGCAGTTCCAGGGGCACTGAAGCTTTCTTT | CASSSRGTEAFF
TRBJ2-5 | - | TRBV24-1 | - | TGTGCCACCAGTCCCGGTACAGAGACCCAGTACTTC | CATSPGTETQYF
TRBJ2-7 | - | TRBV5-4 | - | TGTGCCAGCAGCTTGTTGAGGGAGGCATCCTACGAGCAGTACTTC | CASSLLREASYEQYF
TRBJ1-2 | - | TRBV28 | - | TGTGCCAGCACCGAGGAGAAACACTATGGCTACACCTTC | CASTEEKHYGYTF
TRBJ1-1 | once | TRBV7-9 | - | TGTGCCAGCAGCCCATCGGTTCGTGTTTCTGAAGCTTTCTTT | CASSPSVRVSEAFF
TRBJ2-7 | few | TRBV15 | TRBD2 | TGTGCCACCAGCGGCGGGACTAGCGGGAGTAGCGAGCAGTACTTC | CATSGGTSGSSEQYF
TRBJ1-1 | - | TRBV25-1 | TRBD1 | TGTGCCAGCAAGAGGACAGGGAAGAACACTGAAGCTTTCTTT | CASKRTGKNTEAFF
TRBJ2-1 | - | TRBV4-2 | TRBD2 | TGTGCCAGCAGCCAAGACCCCAGCGGGAGTGAGTACAATGAGCAGTTCTTC | CASSQDPSGSEYNEQFF
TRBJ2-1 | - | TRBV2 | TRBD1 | TGTGCCAGCAGGGGCCGGACAGGGCACAATGAGCAGTTCTTC | CASRGRTGHNEQFF
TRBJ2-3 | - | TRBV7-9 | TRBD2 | TGTGCCAGCAGCTTAGTAGGGGGACTAGCGGGAGATGCGCAGTATTTT | CASSLVGGLAGDAQYF
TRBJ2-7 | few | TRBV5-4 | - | TGTGCCAGCAGCTTCCGGGCGGCGAGCCTCTACGAGCAGTACTTC | CASSFRAASLYEQYF
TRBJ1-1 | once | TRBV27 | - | TGTGCCAGCAGCTCGACAGTGAACACTGAAGCTTTCTTT | CASSSTVNTEAFF
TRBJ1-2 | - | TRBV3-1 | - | TGTGCCAGCAGCCAAGAAGACTACAGAACCAGTAACTATGGCTACACCTTC | CASSQEDYRTSNYGYTF
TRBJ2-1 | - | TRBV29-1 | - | TGCAGCGTTTCAGACCGGGGCAACAATGAGCAGTTCTTC | CSVSDRGNNEQFF
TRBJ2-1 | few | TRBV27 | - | TGTGCCAGCAGTTTATTGGGGAGCTCCTACAATGAGCAGTTCTTC | CASSLLGSSYNEQFF
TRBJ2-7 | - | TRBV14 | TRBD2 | TGTGCCAGCAGCCAAGAATGGACTAGCCAGCAGTACTTC | CASSQEWTSQQYF
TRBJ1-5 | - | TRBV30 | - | TGTGCCTGGAGTAAATTAGGGCCCCAGCATTTT | CAWSKLGPQHF
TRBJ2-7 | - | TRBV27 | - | TGTGCCAGCAGTGAAAACCTCCCCTACGAGCAGTACTTC | CASSENLPYEQYF
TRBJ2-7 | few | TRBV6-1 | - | TGTGCCAGCAGTGAAGGACTAGTCGTGTACGAGCAGTACTTC | CASSEGLVVYEQYF
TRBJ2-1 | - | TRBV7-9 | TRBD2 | TGTGCCCTTTCGGCGGGAGTCACCTCCAGTGAGCAGTTCTTC | CALSAGVTSSEQFF
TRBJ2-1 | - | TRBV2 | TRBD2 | TGTGCCCACCATGGGCTAGCGGCCCGCCGCTCCTACAATGAGCAGTTCTTC | CAHHGLAARRSYNEQFF
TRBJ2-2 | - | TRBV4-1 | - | TGCGCCAGCAGCCGGGGTATGGTTAACGGGGAGCTGTTTTTT | CASSRGMVNGELFF
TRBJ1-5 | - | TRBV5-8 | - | TGTGCCAGCAGCTTGGCTCAGGAAAGCAATCAGCCCCAGCATTTT | CASSLAQESNQPQHF
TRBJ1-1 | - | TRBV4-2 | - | TGTGCCAGCAGCCAAGTGATGAACACTGAAGCTTTCTTT | CASSQVMNTEAFF
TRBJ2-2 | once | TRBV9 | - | TGTGCCAGCAGCGTAGGAGGAGACCCGGGGGAGCTGTTTTTT | CASSVGGDPGELFF
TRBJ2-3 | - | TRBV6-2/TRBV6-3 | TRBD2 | TGTGCCAGCAGTTCGACTAGCGGGAGTGCAGATACGCAGTATTTT | CASSSTSGSADTQYF
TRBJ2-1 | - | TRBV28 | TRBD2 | TGTGCCAGCAGCACCCTAGCGGGGTACAATGAGCAGTTCTTC | CASSTLAGYNEQFF
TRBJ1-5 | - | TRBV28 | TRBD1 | TGTGCCAGCGAGTCTGACAGGGCTACGTATAGCAATCAGCCCCAGCATTTT | CASESDRATYSNQPQHF
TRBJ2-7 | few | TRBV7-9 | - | TGTGCCAGCAGCCCCTCTGCGGGGGCGTACGAGCAGTACTTC | CASSPSAGAYEQYF
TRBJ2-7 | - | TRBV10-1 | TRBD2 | TGCGCCAGCAGTGAGTCCCACACTAGCGGGAGTTACGAGCAGTACTTC | CASSESHTSGSYEQYF
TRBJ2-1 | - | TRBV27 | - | TGTGCCAGCAGTTTTACTAGTTCGAGAGGGCCCAATGAGCAGTTCTTC | CASSFTSSRGPNEQFF
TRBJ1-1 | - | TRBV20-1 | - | TGCAGTGCTAGATCTATTGTAGCCGTAGGGGGAGTTGGAACTGAAGCTTTCTTT | CSARSIVAVGGVGTEAFF
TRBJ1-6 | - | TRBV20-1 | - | TGCAGTGCGAAGAATTCACCCCTCCACTTT | CSAKNSPLHF
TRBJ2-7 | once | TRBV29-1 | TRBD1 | TGCAGCGTTGCGCCGACAGGGAGCTCCTACGAGCAGTACTTC | CSVAPTGSSYEQYF
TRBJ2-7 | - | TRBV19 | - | TGTGCCAGTAGTATACTCGGGAGTACCTACGAGCAGTACTTC | CASSILGSTYEQYF
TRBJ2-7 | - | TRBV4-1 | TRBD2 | TGCGCCAGCAGCTTCCGACTAGCGGCAGGTACCCCCTACGAGCAGTACTTC | CASSFRLAAGTPYEQYF